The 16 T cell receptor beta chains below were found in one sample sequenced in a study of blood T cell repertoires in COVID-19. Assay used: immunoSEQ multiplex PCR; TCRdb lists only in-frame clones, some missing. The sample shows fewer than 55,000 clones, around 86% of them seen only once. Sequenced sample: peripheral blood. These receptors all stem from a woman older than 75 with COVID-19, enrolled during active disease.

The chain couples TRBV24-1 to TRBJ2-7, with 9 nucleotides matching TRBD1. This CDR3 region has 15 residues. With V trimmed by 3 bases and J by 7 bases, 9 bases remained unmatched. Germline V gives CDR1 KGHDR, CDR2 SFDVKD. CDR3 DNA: TGTGCCACCAGTGATCCCCGACAGGGGGTGGGGGAGCAGTACTTC. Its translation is CATSDPRQGVGEQYF.

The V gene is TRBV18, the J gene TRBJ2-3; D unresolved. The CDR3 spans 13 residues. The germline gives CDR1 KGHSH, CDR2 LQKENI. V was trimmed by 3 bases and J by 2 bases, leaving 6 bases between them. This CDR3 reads CASSPLVTDTQYF. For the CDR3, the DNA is TGTGCCAGCTCACCTCTCGTCACAGATACGCAGTATTTT.

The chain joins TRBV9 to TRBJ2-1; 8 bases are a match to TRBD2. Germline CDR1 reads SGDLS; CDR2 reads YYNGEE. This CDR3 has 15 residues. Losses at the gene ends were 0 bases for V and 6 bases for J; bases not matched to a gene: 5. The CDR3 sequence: CASSVDQREINEQFF. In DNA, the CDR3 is TGTGCCAGCAGCGTAGATCAGCGGGAGATCAATGAGCAGTTCTTC.

Here the CDR3 DNA reads TGTGCCAGCTCACCGGGCACAACTAATGAAAAACTGTTTTTT. Amino acid sequence: CASSPGTTNEKLFF. This rearrangement joins TRBV18 to TRBJ1-4; D remains unclear. The germline V gene has CDR1 KGHSH and CDR2 LQKENI. The CDR3 totals 14 residues. V lost 3 bases, J lost 0 bases, and 5 bases lay in between.

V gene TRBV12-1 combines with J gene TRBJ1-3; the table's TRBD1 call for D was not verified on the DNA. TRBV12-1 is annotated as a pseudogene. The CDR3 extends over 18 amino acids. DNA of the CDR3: TGTGCCAGCAGCTTAAGGGACAGGGGGGAGAGCTCTGGAAACACCATATATTTT. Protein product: CASSLRDRGESSGNTIYF.

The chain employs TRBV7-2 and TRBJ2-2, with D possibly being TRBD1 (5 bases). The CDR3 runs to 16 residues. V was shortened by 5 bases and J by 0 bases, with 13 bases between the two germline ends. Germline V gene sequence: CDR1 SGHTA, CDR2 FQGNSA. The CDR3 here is CASSPQQVSNTGELFF. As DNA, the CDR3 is TGTGCCAGCAGCCCCCAACAGGTTTCGAACACCGGGGAGCTGTTTTTT.

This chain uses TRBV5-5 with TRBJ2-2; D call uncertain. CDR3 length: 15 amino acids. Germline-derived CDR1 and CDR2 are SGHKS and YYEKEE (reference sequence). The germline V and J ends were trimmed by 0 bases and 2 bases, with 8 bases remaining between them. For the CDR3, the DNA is TGTGCCAGCAGCTTGGAAGCGTATAACACCGGGGAGCTGTTTTTT. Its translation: CASSLEAYNTGELFF.

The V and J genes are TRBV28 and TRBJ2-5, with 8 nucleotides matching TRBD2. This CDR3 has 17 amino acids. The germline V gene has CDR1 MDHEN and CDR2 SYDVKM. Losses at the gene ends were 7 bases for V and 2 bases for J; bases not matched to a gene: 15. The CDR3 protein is CASTINPRVAGQETQYF. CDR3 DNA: TGTGCCAGCACAATAAATCCCCGGGTAGCGGGGCAAGAGACCCAGTACTTC. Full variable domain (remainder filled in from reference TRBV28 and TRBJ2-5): DVKVTQSSRYLVKRTGEKVFLECVQDMDHENMFWYRQDPGLGLRLIYFSYDVKMKEKGDIPEGYSVSREKKERFSLILESASTNQTSMYLCASTINPRVAGQETQYFGPGTRLLVL.

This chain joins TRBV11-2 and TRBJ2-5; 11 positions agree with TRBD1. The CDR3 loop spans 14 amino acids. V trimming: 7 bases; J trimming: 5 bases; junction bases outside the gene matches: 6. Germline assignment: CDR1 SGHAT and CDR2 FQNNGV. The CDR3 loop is CASNGQGARETQYF. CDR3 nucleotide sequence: TGTGCCAGCAACGGACAGGGGGCGCGGGAGACCCAGTACTTC.

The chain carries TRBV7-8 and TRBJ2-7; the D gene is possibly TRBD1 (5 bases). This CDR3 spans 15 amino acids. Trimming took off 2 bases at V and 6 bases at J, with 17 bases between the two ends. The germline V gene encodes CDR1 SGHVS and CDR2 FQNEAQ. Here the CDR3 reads CASSLSSRADGEQYF. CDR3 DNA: TGTGCCAGCAGCTTAAGTAGCAGGGCAGATGGCGAGCAGTACTTC.

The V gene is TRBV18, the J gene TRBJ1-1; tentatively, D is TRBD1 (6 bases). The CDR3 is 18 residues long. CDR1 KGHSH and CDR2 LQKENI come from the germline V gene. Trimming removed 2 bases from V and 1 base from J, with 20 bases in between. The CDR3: CASSPRIPGVGSNTEAFF. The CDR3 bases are TGTGCCAGCTCACCAAGGATTCCAGGGGTGGGCTCGAACACTGAAGCTTTCTTT. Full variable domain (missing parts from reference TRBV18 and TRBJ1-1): NAGVMQNPRHLVRRRGQEARLRCSPMKGHSHVYWYRQLPEEGLKFMVYLQKENIIDESGMPKERFSAEFPKEGPSILRIQQVVRGDSAAYFCASSPRIPGVGSNTEAFFGQGTRLTVV.

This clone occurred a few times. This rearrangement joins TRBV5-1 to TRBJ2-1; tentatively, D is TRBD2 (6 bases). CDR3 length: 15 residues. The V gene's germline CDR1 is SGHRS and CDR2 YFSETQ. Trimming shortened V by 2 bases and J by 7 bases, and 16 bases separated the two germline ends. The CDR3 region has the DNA TGCGCCAGCAGCTTTAGGAGGGCCATGAAGAATGAGCAGTTCTTC. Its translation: CASSFRRAMKNEQFF.

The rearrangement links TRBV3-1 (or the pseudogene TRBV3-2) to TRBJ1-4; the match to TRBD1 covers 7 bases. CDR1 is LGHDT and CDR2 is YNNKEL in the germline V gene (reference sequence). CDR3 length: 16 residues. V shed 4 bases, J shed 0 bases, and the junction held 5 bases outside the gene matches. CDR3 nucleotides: TGTGCCAGCAGCCGCCCCGGGACAGCAACTAATGAAAAACTGTTTTTT. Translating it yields CASSRPGTATNEKLFF.

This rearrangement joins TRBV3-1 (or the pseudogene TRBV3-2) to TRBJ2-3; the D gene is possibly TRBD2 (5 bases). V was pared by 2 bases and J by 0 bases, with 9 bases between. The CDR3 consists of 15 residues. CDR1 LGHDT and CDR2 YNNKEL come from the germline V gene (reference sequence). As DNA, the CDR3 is TGTGCCAGCAGCCAAAACCCGGGAAGCACAGATACGCAGTATTTT. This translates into CASSQNPGSTDTQYF.

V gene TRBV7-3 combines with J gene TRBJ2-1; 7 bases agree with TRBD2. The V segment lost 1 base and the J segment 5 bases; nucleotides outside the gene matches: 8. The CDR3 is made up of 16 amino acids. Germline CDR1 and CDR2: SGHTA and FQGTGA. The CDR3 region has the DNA TGTGCCAGCAGCTTAATGGGGGAAGCGGGGCACAATGAGCAGTTCTTC. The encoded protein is CASSLMGEAGHNEQFF.

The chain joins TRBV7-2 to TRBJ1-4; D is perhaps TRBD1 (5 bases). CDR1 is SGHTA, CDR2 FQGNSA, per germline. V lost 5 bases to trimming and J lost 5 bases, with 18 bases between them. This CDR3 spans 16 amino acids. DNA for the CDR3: TGTGCCAGCAGCCAGGCGGGGGGGAGGTCAAATGAAAAACTGTTTTTT. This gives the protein CASSQAGGRSNEKLFF.